This is a list of T cell receptor beta chains from one sample in a study of molecular identifiers for immune sequencing clone quantification. TCRdb re-analysed the PCR reads in MiXCR, keeping a single row per CDR3 protein. The data contain over 60,000 distinct CDR3 sequences, roughly a fifth of them singletons. Sequencing was carried out using naive CD8+ T cells from blood, with Jurkat cell RNA spiked in. The receptors shown here come from a human donor in good health. Some libraries in this study had Jurkat cell RNA spiked in. The CDR3 runs from the conserved cysteine through the conserved F or W. Each record gives: V gene, clone size, J gene, D gene, CDR3 DNA, CDR3 protein. D genes are given only for firm matches. A row's size may be missing; if present it is once, few, many or a size class.

v_call: TRBV20-1
clone_size: many
j_call: TRBJ2-7
d_call: TRBD1
cdr3_nt: TGCAGTGCTAGAGACCCACAGGGGGAAGGCGAGCAGTACTTC
cdr3_aa: CSARDPQGEGEQYF

v_call: TRBV19
clone_size: many
j_call: TRBJ2-7
d_call: -
cdr3_nt: TGTGCCAGTAGTATAGCACAGTCCTACGAGCAGTACTTC
cdr3_aa: CASSIAQSYEQYF

v_call: TRBV6-5
clone_size: many
j_call: TRBJ1-2
d_call: -
cdr3_nt: TGTGCCAGCAGTTACTTTCAACCAGGGGAAAATGACTATGGCTACACCTTC
cdr3_aa: CASSYFQPGENDYGYTF

v_call: TRBV30
clone_size: many
j_call: TRBJ1-1
d_call: -
cdr3_nt: TGTGCCTGGAGGGGGAACACTGAAGCTTTCTTT
cdr3_aa: CAWRGNTEAFF

v_call: TRBV19
clone_size: -
j_call: TRBJ2-2
d_call: -
cdr3_nt: TGTGCCAGTAGTATAGTCGGCACCGGGGAGCTGTTTTTT
cdr3_aa: CASSIVGTGELFF

v_call: TRBV7-2
clone_size: many
j_call: TRBJ2-7
d_call: -
cdr3_nt: TGTGCCAGCAGCCCTTTGGGACCAGGGTACGAGCAGTACTTC
cdr3_aa: CASSPLGPGYEQYF

v_call: TRBV20-1
clone_size: -
j_call: TRBJ2-7
d_call: TRBD2
cdr3_nt: TGCAGTGCTAGAGTTCCCGGGACTAGCGGGAGTGGGTTCTACGAGCAGTACTTC
cdr3_aa: CSARVPGTSGSGFYEQYF

v_call: TRBV24-1
clone_size: many
j_call: TRBJ2-1
d_call: TRBD2
cdr3_nt: TGTGCCACCTGTGAGCGGGAGGGCAGGAATGAGCAGTTCTTC
cdr3_aa: CATCEREGRNEQFF

v_call: TRBV5-4
clone_size: few
j_call: TRBJ1-2
d_call: TRBD1
cdr3_nt: TGTGCCAGCAGCTTGGTAATAGGGGGCGAGGAAGATGGCTACACCTTC
cdr3_aa: CASSLVIGGEEDGYTF

v_call: TRBV5-1
clone_size: many
j_call: TRBJ2-7
d_call: -
cdr3_nt: TGCGCCAGCAGCTTGAATACTTATACTTCCGCCTACGAGCAGTACTTC
cdr3_aa: CASSLNTYTSAYEQYF

v_call: TRBV9
clone_size: many
j_call: TRBJ1-3
d_call: TRBD1
cdr3_nt: TGTGCCAGCAGCGGACAGGGGCTCCATCCGGGAAACACCATATATTTT
cdr3_aa: CASSGQGLHPGNTIYF

v_call: TRBV29-1
clone_size: many
j_call: TRBJ2-7
d_call: -
cdr3_nt: TGCAGCGTTGCCGGGGGTCTTTCCTACGAGCAGTACTTC
cdr3_aa: CSVAGGLSYEQYF

v_call: TRBV6-1
clone_size: many
j_call: TRBJ2-7
d_call: -
cdr3_nt: TGTGCCAGCAGAAACCAGGGAGACTACGAGCAGTACTTC
cdr3_aa: CASRNQGDYEQYF

v_call: TRBV7-6
clone_size: many
j_call: TRBJ2-1
d_call: TRBD2
cdr3_nt: TGTGCCAGCAGCTTATCGACCCGACTAGCGGGAGGACGTATCGGTGAGCAGTTCTTC
cdr3_aa: CASSLSTRLAGGRIGEQFF

v_call: TRBV5-1
clone_size: few
j_call: TRBJ2-1
d_call: TRBD2
cdr3_nt: TGCGCCAGCAGCTTGACTCGGGCCTTAATTAGCGGGAGTAACGCTGAGCAGTTCTTC
cdr3_aa: CASSLTRALISGSNAEQFF

v_call: TRBV27
clone_size: many
j_call: TRBJ1-1
d_call: -
cdr3_nt: TGTTCTCCCGGGGGAGGGTTCACTGAAGCTTTCTTT
cdr3_aa: CSPGGGFTEAFF

v_call: TRBV28
clone_size: many
j_call: TRBJ2-3
d_call: TRBD1
cdr3_nt: TGTGCCAGCAGTTTACTGGACAGGGTGTTAGATACGCAGTATTTT
cdr3_aa: CASSLLDRVLDTQYF

v_call: TRBV5-5
clone_size: few
j_call: TRBJ2-1
d_call: TRBD1
cdr3_nt: TGTGCCAGCAGCTCACCGGCCGGACAGGCCAACTACAATGAGCAGTTCTTC
cdr3_aa: CASSSPAGQANYNEQFF

v_call: TRBV11-3
clone_size: few
j_call: TRBJ2-7
d_call: -
cdr3_nt: TGTGCCAGCAGCTTAGAAGCGGGTCGATACGAGCAGTACTTC
cdr3_aa: CASSLEAGRYEQYF

v_call: TRBV19
clone_size: few
j_call: TRBJ1-1
d_call: -
cdr3_nt: TGTGCCAGTAGTACAACACGGAACACTGAAGCTTTCTTT
cdr3_aa: CASSTTRNTEAFF

v_call: TRBV7-9
clone_size: -
j_call: TRBJ2-7
d_call: -
cdr3_nt: TGTGCCAGCAGCTTGAGCCCTAACTACGAGCAGTACTTC
cdr3_aa: CASSLSPNYEQYF

v_call: TRBV7-6
clone_size: many
j_call: TRBJ2-7
d_call: TRBD2
cdr3_nt: TGTGCCAGCAGCGCACCACCTAGCGGGAGGGGGTACGAGCAGTACTTC
cdr3_aa: CASSAPPSGRGYEQYF

v_call: TRBV10-3
clone_size: -
j_call: TRBJ1-5
d_call: -
cdr3_nt: TGTGCCATCAGTGTCACAAATCAGCCCCAGCATTTT
cdr3_aa: CAISVTNQPQHF

v_call: TRBV6-1
clone_size: few
j_call: TRBJ2-7
d_call: -
cdr3_nt: TGTGCCAGCAGTGAAATGCCGGGACCCTCCTATGACGAGCAGTACTTC
cdr3_aa: CASSEMPGPSYDEQYF

v_call: TRBV12-5
clone_size: -
j_call: TRBJ2-1
d_call: TRBD2
cdr3_nt: TGTGCTAGTGGTTTGGGGGACTACCTCTACAATGAGCAGTTCTTC
cdr3_aa: CASGLGDYLYNEQFF